This T cell receptor beta chain emerged from a study of blood T cell repertoires in COVID-19. On the study more broadly: Spain, Italy and the United States supplied samples that represented acute and convalescent COVID-19. Nucleic acid was either cDNA or gDNA, and it came from T cells, B-cell-depleted T cells, or PBMCs.

V was pared by 6 bases and J by 2 bases, with 13 bases between. The CDR3 has 14 residues. Germline V lookup: CDR1 MNHEY, CDR2 SVGAGI. Authors' processing steps: It was from reference gene primer amplification that nucleated cell counts were estimated. Assay: immunoSEQ multiplex PCR; the TCRdb copy retains only in-frame clones and omits some. That table is the source of V, J and clone size, and D and trimming were worked out from the DNA. The sample yields more than 80,000 clones, approximately 86% seen once. The TCR originated in a man between 35 and 55 years old with acute or convalescent COVID-19. The V call is TRBV6-5, the J call TRBJ1-1, with a tentative D call TRBD1 (5 bases). The sequenced sample consisted of peripheral blood. The CDR3: CASSHETANTEAFF. CDR3 sequence (DNA): TGTGCCAGCAGCCACGAGACAGCCAACACTGAAGCTTTCTTT.